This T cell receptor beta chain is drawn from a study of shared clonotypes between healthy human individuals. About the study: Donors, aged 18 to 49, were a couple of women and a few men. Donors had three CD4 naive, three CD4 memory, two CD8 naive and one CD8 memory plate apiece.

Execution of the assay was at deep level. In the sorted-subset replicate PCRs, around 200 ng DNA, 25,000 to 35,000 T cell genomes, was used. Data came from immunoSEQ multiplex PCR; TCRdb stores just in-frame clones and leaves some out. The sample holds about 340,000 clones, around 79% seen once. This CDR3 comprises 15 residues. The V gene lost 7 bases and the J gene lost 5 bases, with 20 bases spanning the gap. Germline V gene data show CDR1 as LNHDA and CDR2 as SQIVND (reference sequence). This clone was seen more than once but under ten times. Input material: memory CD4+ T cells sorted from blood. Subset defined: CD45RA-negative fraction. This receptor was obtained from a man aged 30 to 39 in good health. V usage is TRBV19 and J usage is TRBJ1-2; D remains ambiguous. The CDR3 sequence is CASTASPGITYGYTF. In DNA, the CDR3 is TGTGCCAGTACCGCTTCTCCGGGGATAACTTATGGCTACACCTTC.